The 9 T cell receptor beta chains given below trace back to one sample, sequenced in a study of shared clonotypes between healthy human individuals (dated by TCRdb to 2020 to 2022). The library was produced with the immunoSEQ multiplex PCR assay. This is the immuneACCESS table as TCRdb keeps it, with only in-frame sequences that have V and J called. A part of the clones is gone; compared with another copy, unresolved V genes explain less than half, and the rest is unexplained. The sample includes roughly 2.6 million clones, with around 90% observed a single time. The ten largest make up roughly 0.15% of the sample. Specimen: naive CD4+ T cells sorted from blood. The label giving this sample's cell subset or site can be read as: CD45RA+ positively selected. These receptors all stem from a young man in good health.

The DNA for the CDR3 is TGTGCCACCAGCAGAGTGGTTCATGAAAAACTGTTTTTT. This translates into CATSRVVHEKLFF. The chain carries TRBV15 and TRBJ1-4; D gene ambiguous. From germline, CDR1 is LNHNV and CDR2 YYDKDF (reference sequence). Trimming shortened V by 1 base and J by 6 bases, and 6 bases separated the two germline ends. CDR3 length: 13 residues.

This clone has a single count. The chain combines TRBV30 with TRBJ1-3, with D hard to call. The germline gives CDR1 GTSNPN, CDR2 SVGIG (reference sequence). Deletions cut 2 bases from V and 2 bases from J, with 4 bases between. The CDR3 sequence is 12 residues long. The DNA of the CDR3 is TGTGCCTGGAGTCAGACTGGAAACACCATATATTTT. Its translation is CAWSQTGNTIYF.

The chain links TRBV28 to TRBJ1-5; D is unresolved. V dropped 5 bases and J dropped 1 base, with 18 bases sitting between them. CDR1 and CDR2 (germline): MDHEN, SYDVKM. The length of the CDR3 is 17 residues. The CDR3, as DNA: TGTGCCAGCAGTCCCCCCCTAAGGGTACGCAGCAATCAGCCCCAGCATTTT. Translating gives CASSPPLRVRSNQPQHF.

The chain has TRBV11-2 and TRBJ2-7, with D possibly TRBD1 on 6 matching bases. Germline V gene data show CDR1 as SGHAT and CDR2 as FQNNGV. Trimming removed 2 bases at V and 3 bases at J, with 11 bases between. The CDR3 totals 14 residues. The CDR3 sequence: CASSLLGAVYEQYF. CDR3 sequence (DNA): TGTGCCAGCAGCTTACTGGGGGCGGTCTACGAGCAGTACTTC.

This clone was detected once. The CDR3 region is CASSEGGAYNEKLFF. CDR3 coding DNA: TGTGCCAGCAGCGAGGGGGGGGCCTATAATGAAAAACTGTTTTTT. The chain combines TRBV5-6 with TRBJ1-4, with D perhaps TRBD1 (6 bases). Germline CDR1 reads SGHDT; CDR2 reads YYEEEE. The CDR3 contains 15 residues. V gave up 4 bases and J gave up 4 bases, with 14 bases separating them.

The genes are TRBV7-9 and TRBJ1-2; unclear D gene. The CDR3 runs to 15 residues. V was cut by 4 bases and J by 5 bases, with 17 bases left in between. Germline lookup yields CDR1 SEHNR and CDR2 FQNEAQ (reference sequence). The CDR3 reads CASSSPGSDTYGYTF. CDR3 bases: TGTGCCAGCAGCTCCCCTGGTAGTGATACTTATGGCTACACCTTC. The whole variable domain, remainder taken from reference TRBV7-9 and TRBJ1-2, is DTGVSQNPRHKITKRGQNVTFRCDPISEHNRLYWYRQTLGQGPEFLTYFQNEAQLEKSRLLSDRFSAERPKGSFSTLEIQRTEQGDSAMYLCASSSPGSDTYGYTFGSGTRLTVV.

This chain uses TRBV2 with TRBJ2-7, with D hard to call. Germline lookup yields CDR1 SNHLY and CDR2 FYNNEI. There are 15 residues in the CDR3. The V end was cut by 0 bases, the J end by 6 bases, with 15 bases between. Here the CDR3 reads CASSEAIEKGREQYF. The DNA of the CDR3 is TGTGCCAGCAGTGAAGCGATTGAGAAGGGTCGCGAGCAGTACTTC.

The chain has TRBV18 and TRBJ2-5; the match to TRBD2 covers 9 bases. The CDR3 is made up of 16 amino acids. Germline V gene data show CDR1 as KGHSH and CDR2 as LQKENI. V lost 6 bases and J lost 4; bases outside the gene matches: 12. DNA of the CDR3: TGTGCCAGCTCGCCGCCGGGACTAGCATTCGGAGAGACCCAGTACTTC. The encoded protein is CASSPPGLAFGETQYF.

The chain employs TRBV19 and TRBJ1-2, with D unclear. Germline V gene sequence: CDR1 LNHDA, CDR2 SQIVND (reference sequence). The germline V and J ends were trimmed by 4 bases and 7 bases, with 10 bases remaining between them. The CDR3 sequence is 12 residues long. In DNA form, the CDR3 reads TGTGCCAGTAGTAATAGGCCGGCTGGCTACACCTTC. Amino acids: CASSNRPAGYTF.